Reported below is one T cell receptor beta chain. With a much larger clone just one base away, this may be a read error. Together with a sample-barcoded 5' primer, a J-beta primer mix was included in a second PCR lasting roughly 6 to 12 cycles. MiXCR, applied by TCRdb to the 5' RACE reads, yields one record per CDR3 protein. Among about 1 million distinct CDR3 sequences, under 45% were seen once, and the ten largest hold 15% to 20%. Total RNA was isolated from each sample in quantities of at least 5 micrograms. These data are taken from a study of blood T cells in healthy people across ages. After removal of 6 bases from V and 13 bases from J, the junction contained 21 bases not matched to a gene. The CDR3 sequence is 16 residues long. Germline V gene sequence: CDR1 MNHEY, CDR2 SVGEGT.

Input material: blood. This rearrangement joins TRBV6-2 or TRBV6-3 to TRBJ2-1; 7 positions agree with TRBD2. The receptor comes from a woman aged 60-75 years in good health. Here the CDR3 DNA reads TGTGCCAGCAGCCAGGGAGCGGGACCATACCAAGAGACCCAGTTCTTC. It translates to CASSQGAGPYQETQFF.